The rows below give T cell receptor beta chains drawn from one sample of a study of shared clonotypes between healthy human individuals. Profiling relied on immunoSEQ multiplex PCR, and the TCRdb table lists in-frame clones only, not all of them. The table lists over 400,000 clones, 81% of them singletons. The sequenced sample was PBMCs. Every receptor here comes from a woman aged 40 to 50 in good health. Some clones in this sample may be carry-over from other donors' samples. Each CDR3 is given with its conserved first and last residue. Each record gives: D gene, V gene, CDR3 length, clone size, J gene, CDR3 protein, CDR3 DNA. D genes are given only for firm matches. Size is omitted from some rows. Given values are once, few, many or a class for expanded clones.

d_call: NA
v_call: TRBV7-2
cdr3_length: 15
clone_size: NA
j_call: TRBJ1-2
cdr3_aa: CASSPAQRTNYGYTF
cdr3_nt: TGTGCCAGCAGCCCAGCCCAGAGGACTAACTATGGCTACACCTTC

d_call: NA
v_call: TRBV5-4
cdr3_length: 14
clone_size: NA
j_call: TRBJ2-3
cdr3_aa: CASSPRESTDTQYF
cdr3_nt: TGTGCCAGCAGCCCCCGGGAGAGCACAGATACGCAGTATTTT

d_call: NA
v_call: TRBV10-3
cdr3_length: 16
clone_size: NA
j_call: TRBJ2-1
cdr3_aa: CAISDRLASSYNEQFF
cdr3_nt: TGTGCCATCAGTGATCGTCTAGCGAGCTCCTACAATGAGCAGTTCTTC

d_call: NA
v_call: TRBV30
cdr3_length: 15
clone_size: NA
j_call: TRBJ2-2
cdr3_aa: CAWSVQQLDTGELFF
cdr3_nt: TGTGCCTGGAGTGTACAACAGCTAGACACCGGGGAGCTGTTTTTT

d_call: NA
v_call: TRBV4-1
cdr3_length: 13
clone_size: once
j_call: TRBJ2-7
cdr3_aa: CASSQDLRYEQYF
cdr3_nt: TGCGCCAGCAGCCAAGATCTGAGGTACGAGCAGTACTTC

d_call: NA
v_call: TRBV19
cdr3_length: 13
clone_size: few
j_call: TRBJ1-1
cdr3_aa: CASSSRRDTEAFF
cdr3_nt: TGTGCCAGTAGTTCCAGAAGGGACACTGAAGCTTTCTTT

d_call: TRBD2
v_call: TRBV5-1
cdr3_length: 15
clone_size: few
j_call: TRBJ2-5
cdr3_aa: CASSLGLAGEGTQYF
cdr3_nt: TGCGCCAGCAGCTTGGGACTAGCGGGAGAGGGGACCCAGTACTTC

d_call: NA
v_call: TRBV9
cdr3_length: 17
clone_size: NA
j_call: TRBJ2-1
cdr3_aa: CASSGRPGEPDYNEQFF
cdr3_nt: TGTGCCAGCAGCGGCCGCCCTGGGGAGCCGGACTACAATGAGCAGTTCTTC

d_call: NA
v_call: TRBV19
cdr3_length: 13
clone_size: NA
j_call: TRBJ1-5
cdr3_aa: CASSLIGNQPQHF
cdr3_nt: TGTGCCAGTAGCCTCATTGGCAATCAGCCCCAGCATTTT

d_call: TRBD2
v_call: TRBV5-1
cdr3_length: 15
clone_size: NA
j_call: TRBJ2-5
cdr3_aa: CASSLVSGSLETQYF
cdr3_nt: TGCGCCAGCAGCTTGGTTAGCGGGAGTCTCGAGACCCAGTACTTC

d_call: TRBD2
v_call: TRBV29-1
cdr3_length: 12
clone_size: once
j_call: TRBJ2-3
cdr3_aa: CSGEGSTDTQYF
cdr3_nt: TGCAGCGGGGAGGGTAGCACAGATACGCAGTATTTT

d_call: NA
v_call: TRBV5-1
cdr3_length: 14
clone_size: NA
j_call: TRBJ2-2
cdr3_aa: CASWSTGNTGELFF
cdr3_nt: TGCGCCAGTTGGTCGACAGGGAACACCGGGGAGCTGTTTTTT

d_call: NA
v_call: TRBV11-1
cdr3_length: 16
clone_size: NA
j_call: TRBJ2-3
cdr3_aa: CASSRRGTQSTDTQYF
cdr3_nt: TGTGCCAGCAGCCGAAGGGGGACACAGAGCACAGATACGCAGTATTTT

d_call: NA
v_call: TRBV28
cdr3_length: 20
clone_size: NA
j_call: TRBJ1-2
cdr3_aa: CASSFYRLTAPAGRNYGYTF
cdr3_nt: TGTGCCAGCAGTTTCTACCGTCTAACAGCTCCGGCGGGCCGTAACTATGGCTACACCTTC

d_call: TRBD2
v_call: TRBV9
cdr3_length: 19
clone_size: once
j_call: TRBJ2-1
cdr3_aa: CASSVDPSGRAASRNEQFF
cdr3_nt: TGTGCCAGCAGCGTAGACCCAAGCGGGAGGGCCGCATCCAGAAATGAGCAGTTCTTC

d_call: NA
v_call: TRBV27
cdr3_length: 14
clone_size: NA
j_call: TRBJ2-1
cdr3_aa: CASSPQGPYNEQFF
cdr3_nt: TGTGCCAGCAGTCCCCAGGGGCCCTACAATGAGCAGTTCTTC

d_call: NA
v_call: TRBV30
cdr3_length: 16
clone_size: few
j_call: TRBJ2-3
cdr3_aa: CAWSVRRGLSTDTQYF
cdr3_nt: TGTGCCTGGAGTGTACGGCGGGGGCTTAGCACAGATACGCAGTATTTT

d_call: NA
v_call: TRBV27
cdr3_length: 18
clone_size: NA
j_call: TRBJ2-7
cdr3_aa: CASTPLGPDSPPNYEQYF
cdr3_nt: TGTGCCAGCACCCCCTTAGGGCCAGATAGTCCTCCCAACTACGAGCAGTACTTC

d_call: NA
v_call: TRBV7-3
cdr3_length: 13
clone_size: NA
j_call: TRBJ2-1
cdr3_aa: CASSLDRDNEQFF
cdr3_nt: TGTGCCAGCAGCTTGGACCGCGACAATGAGCAGTTCTTC

d_call: NA
v_call: TRBV5-4
cdr3_length: 16
clone_size: NA
j_call: TRBJ2-7
cdr3_aa: CASSVEGSRGSYEQYF
cdr3_nt: TGTGCCAGCAGCGTGGAGGGGTCGAGAGGGTCCTACGAGCAGTACTTC

d_call: NA
v_call: TRBV4-1
cdr3_length: 12
clone_size: few
j_call: TRBJ2-1
cdr3_aa: CASSQHASEQFF
cdr3_nt: TGCGCCAGCAGCCAACACGCAAGTGAGCAGTTCTTC

d_call: NA
v_call: TRBV27
cdr3_length: 14
clone_size: NA
j_call: TRBJ1-4
cdr3_aa: CASSRRTVGEKLFF
cdr3_nt: TGTGCCAGCAGCAGGAGGACTGTGGGAGAAAAACTGTTTTTT

d_call: TRBD1
v_call: TRBV28
cdr3_length: 16
clone_size: NA
j_call: TRBJ1-2
cdr3_aa: CASSSGDRGLNYGYTF
cdr3_nt: TGTGCCAGCAGTTCCGGGGACAGGGGACTCAACTATGGCTACACCTTC

d_call: NA
v_call: TRBV6-5
cdr3_length: 13
clone_size: NA
j_call: TRBJ2-5
cdr3_aa: CASSPDFLETQYF
cdr3_nt: TGTGCCAGCAGCCCGGACTTTTTAGAGACCCAGTACTTC

d_call: TRBD2
v_call: TRBV6-6
cdr3_length: 12
clone_size: many
j_call: TRBJ2-7
cdr3_aa: CASNSAGGEQYF
cdr3_nt: TGTGCCAGCAATTCAGCGGGAGGGGAGCAGTACTTC

d_call: NA
v_call: TRBV4-3
cdr3_length: 14
clone_size: NA
j_call: TRBJ2-5
cdr3_aa: CASSQDGGRETQYF
cdr3_nt: TGCGCCAGCAGCCAAGATGGGGGTAGGGAGACCCAGTACTTC

d_call: TRBD2
v_call: TRBV7-2
cdr3_length: 16
clone_size: once
j_call: TRBJ2-1
cdr3_aa: CASSLRLAGLYNEQFF
cdr3_nt: TGTGCCAGCAGCTTACGTCTAGCGGGATTATACAATGAGCAGTTCTTC

d_call: NA
v_call: TRBV29-1
cdr3_length: 15
clone_size: NA
j_call: TRBJ1-5
cdr3_aa: CSVLLDSTGNQPQHF
cdr3_nt: TGCAGCGTCCTCCTAGACAGTACTGGCAATCAGCCCCAGCATTTT

d_call: TRBD2
v_call: TRBV9
cdr3_length: 18
clone_size: NA
j_call: TRBJ2-3
cdr3_aa: CASSPRRLEAGGPNTQYF
cdr3_nt: TGTGCCAGCAGCCCGAGACGCCTGGAGGCGGGAGGGCCCAATACGCAGTATTTT

d_call: NA
v_call: TRBV20-1
cdr3_length: 11
clone_size: NA
j_call: TRBJ1-5
cdr3_aa: CSARVVEAQHF
cdr3_nt: TGCAGTGCTAGAGTAGTGGAGGCGCAGCATTTT

d_call: NA
v_call: TRBV7-8
cdr3_length: 13
clone_size: NA
j_call: TRBJ2-7
cdr3_aa: CASSFIVGGEQYF
cdr3_nt: TGTGCCAGCAGCTTCATTGTAGGGGGCGAGCAGTACTTC

d_call: TRBD1
v_call: TRBV2
cdr3_length: 15
clone_size: NA
j_call: TRBJ1-5
cdr3_aa: CASGGSGTALPTQHF
cdr3_nt: TGTGCCAGCGGGGGTTCCGGGACAGCCCTCCCGACCCAGCATTTT

d_call: TRBD2
v_call: TRBV5-4
cdr3_length: 17
clone_size: few
j_call: TRBJ2-1
cdr3_aa: CASSSSSSSGLYNEQFF
cdr3_nt: TGTGCCAGCAGCTCGTCCTCTTCTAGCGGCCTTTACAATGAGCAGTTCTTC

d_call: NA
v_call: TRBV7-3
cdr3_length: 14
clone_size: NA
j_call: TRBJ1-1
cdr3_aa: CASSPSRVRAEAFF
cdr3_nt: TGTGCCAGCAGCCCTAGTCGGGTAAGGGCTGAAGCTTTCTTT

d_call: NA
v_call: TRBV5-1
cdr3_length: 12
clone_size: NA
j_call: TRBJ2-1
cdr3_aa: CASSFSENEQFF
cdr3_nt: TGCGCCAGCAGCTTTAGCGAGAATGAGCAGTTCTTC

d_call: TRBD2
v_call: TRBV28
cdr3_length: 18
clone_size: NA
j_call: TRBJ2-6
cdr3_aa: CASTAGRVRVSGANVLTF
cdr3_nt: TGTGCCAGCACCGCGGGGAGGGTACGCGTCTCTGGGGCCAACGTCCTGACTTTC

d_call: NA
v_call: TRBV5-8
cdr3_length: 13
clone_size: NA
j_call: TRBJ2-7
cdr3_aa: CASSLTGLYEQYF
cdr3_nt: TGTGCCAGCAGTTTGACAGGACTCTACGAGCAGTACTTC

d_call: NA
v_call: TRBV11-1
cdr3_length: 14
clone_size: NA
j_call: TRBJ1-2
cdr3_aa: CASNPGATGGGYTF
cdr3_nt: TGTGCCAGCAACCCCGGGGCGACTGGGGGTGGCTACACCTTC

d_call: NA
v_call: TRBV19
cdr3_length: 14
clone_size: NA
j_call: TRBJ1-2
cdr3_aa: CASSTLGGIYGYTF
cdr3_nt: TGTGCCAGTAGCACATTAGGGGGAATCTATGGCTACACCTTC

d_call: TRBD1
v_call: TRBV15
cdr3_length: 15
clone_size: NA
j_call: TRBJ2-7
cdr3_aa: CATSRADRGGYEQYF
cdr3_nt: TGTGCCACCAGCAGAGCGGACAGGGGGGGATACGAGCAGTACTTC

d_call: TRBD1
v_call: TRBV19
cdr3_length: 13
clone_size: NA
j_call: TRBJ1-2
cdr3_aa: CASRDRGAYGYTF
cdr3_nt: TGTGCCAGTAGAGACAGGGGCGCCTATGGCTACACCTTC

d_call: NA
v_call: TRBV25-1
cdr3_length: 12
clone_size: NA
j_call: TRBJ1-2
cdr3_aa: CASSEGRVGYTF
cdr3_nt: TGTGCCAGCAGTGAGGGGCGGGTCGGCTACACCTTC

d_call: TRBD1
v_call: TRBV7-9
cdr3_length: 17
clone_size: NA
j_call: TRBJ2-5
cdr3_aa: CASSLRGGRTGQETQYF
cdr3_nt: TGTGCCAGCAGCTTACGAGGGGGCCGGACAGGGCAAGAGACCCAGTACTTC

d_call: NA
v_call: TRBV28
cdr3_length: 14
clone_size: NA
j_call: TRBJ1-2
cdr3_aa: CATESGSRRYGYTF
cdr3_nt: TGTGCCACCGAGAGCGGGTCTCGAAGATATGGCTACACCTTC

d_call: TRBD1
v_call: TRBV28
cdr3_length: 16
clone_size: once
j_call: TRBJ1-5
cdr3_aa: CASRLPTGYSNQPQHF
cdr3_nt: TGTGCCAGCAGGCTACCGACAGGGTATAGCAATCAGCCCCAGCATTTT

d_call: NA
v_call: TRBV7-9
cdr3_length: 10
clone_size: NA
j_call: TRBJ2-5
cdr3_aa: CASSLETQYF
cdr3_nt: TGTGCCAGCAGCTTAGAGACCCAGTACTTC

d_call: NA
v_call: TRBV2
cdr3_length: 16
clone_size: few
j_call: TRBJ1-5
cdr3_aa: CASSDNLPGGGQPQHF
cdr3_nt: TGTGCCAGCAGTGATAACCTCCCGGGGGGCGGTCAGCCCCAGCATTTT

d_call: NA
v_call: TRBV5-6
cdr3_length: 14
clone_size: NA
j_call: TRBJ2-1
cdr3_aa: CASSLVGLQGGQFF
cdr3_nt: TGTGCCAGCAGCTTGGTGGGACTCCAAGGGGGGCAGTTCTTC

d_call: TRBD1
v_call: TRBV7-9
cdr3_length: 14
clone_size: once
j_call: TRBJ1-4
cdr3_aa: CASSQGQGVPKLFF
cdr3_nt: TGTGCCAGCAGCCAAGGGCAGGGGGTCCCTAAACTGTTTTTT

d_call: TRBD2
v_call: TRBV7-2
cdr3_length: 14
clone_size: NA
j_call: TRBJ2-7
cdr3_aa: CASSRLAGRYEQYF
cdr3_nt: TGTGCCAGCAGCAGGCTAGCGGGTCGCTACGAGCAGTACTTC

d_call: NA
v_call: TRBV28
cdr3_length: 13
clone_size: once
j_call: TRBJ1-1
cdr3_aa: CASAPPAATEAFF
cdr3_nt: TGTGCCAGCGCACCCCCCGCTGCCACTGAAGCTTTCTTT

d_call: NA
v_call: TRBV14
cdr3_length: 13
clone_size: once
j_call: TRBJ2-7
cdr3_aa: CASSQMLPDEQYF
cdr3_nt: TGTGCCAGCAGCCAGATGCTCCCCGACGAGCAGTACTTC

d_call: TRBD2
v_call: TRBV29-1
cdr3_length: 14
clone_size: NA
j_call: TRBJ2-1
cdr3_aa: CSAEGLGDYNEQFF
cdr3_nt: TGCAGCGCCGAGGGACTAGGGGATTACAATGAGCAGTTCTTC

d_call: NA
v_call: TRBV6-1
cdr3_length: 12
clone_size: NA
j_call: TRBJ2-7
cdr3_aa: CASTRDSNEQYF
cdr3_nt: TGTGCCAGCACCCGGGACTCCAACGAGCAGTACTTC

d_call: NA
v_call: TRBV7-9
cdr3_length: 17
clone_size: NA
j_call: TRBJ1-2
cdr3_aa: CASSPRTLTDTVYGYTF
cdr3_nt: TGTGCCAGCAGCCCCCGCACCCTGACCGATACGGTCTATGGCTACACCTTC

d_call: NA
v_call: TRBV11-2
cdr3_length: 14
clone_size: many
j_call: TRBJ1-3
cdr3_aa: CASSPSYSGNTIYF
cdr3_nt: TGTGCCAGCAGCCCCAGCTACTCTGGAAACACCATATATTTT

d_call: NA
v_call: TRBV27
cdr3_length: 17
clone_size: NA
j_call: TRBJ2-1
cdr3_aa: CASSSPPRRRSYNEQFF
cdr3_nt: TGTGCCAGCAGTTCCCCCCCACGGAGGCGCTCCTACAATGAGCAGTTCTTC

d_call: TRBD2
v_call: TRBV2
cdr3_length: 17
clone_size: NA
j_call: TRBJ2-7
cdr3_aa: CASSLTSGRAFFHEQYF
cdr3_nt: TGTGCCAGCAGTTTGACTAGCGGGAGGGCCTTTTTCCACGAGCAGTACTTC

d_call: TRBD2
v_call: TRBV5-1
cdr3_length: 19
clone_size: NA
j_call: TRBJ2-7
cdr3_aa: CASSLDWPGGNERWYEQYF
cdr3_nt: TGCGCCAGCAGCTTGGATTGGCCGGGAGGAAACGAAAGGTGGTACGAGCAGTACTTC

d_call: NA
v_call: TRBV29-1
cdr3_length: 13
clone_size: NA
j_call: TRBJ1-1
cdr3_aa: CSVGGTMNTEAFF
cdr3_nt: TGCAGCGTTGGGGGGACGATGAACACTGAAGCTTTCTTT